This record concerns one T cell receptor beta chain sequence. A junction boundary mismatches the germline segment, possibly from a read error. The data are from a study of T cell clones after liver transplantation. As for the study in general: Liver transplant recipients had immunosuppression withdrawal attempted within 2 years. Subjects received no induction therapy and standard immunosuppression until randomization at 12-24 months post-transplant.

Germline V gives CDR1 SGHRS, CDR2 YFSETQ. The CDR3 is 13 amino acids. Unstimulated PBMCs were sorted into CD3+CD4+ and CD3+CD8+ populations. Using immunoSEQ multiplex PCR, the repertoire was profiled, and TCRdb retains in-frame clones only, with some absent. The repertoire holds tens of thousands of clones, with over 70% as singletons. Sequences were derived from CD4+ T cells from blood, sampled 12 months after liver transplant. The V call is TRBV5-1, the J call TRBJ1-4, with D possibly matching TRBD1 (6 bases). The receptor comes from a human patient who received a liver transplant. Some T cells may have come from the graft donor. This CDR3 is CACSGGGDEKLFF. The DNA for the CDR3 is TGCGCCTGCAGTGGCGGGGGCGATGAAAAACTGTTTTTT.